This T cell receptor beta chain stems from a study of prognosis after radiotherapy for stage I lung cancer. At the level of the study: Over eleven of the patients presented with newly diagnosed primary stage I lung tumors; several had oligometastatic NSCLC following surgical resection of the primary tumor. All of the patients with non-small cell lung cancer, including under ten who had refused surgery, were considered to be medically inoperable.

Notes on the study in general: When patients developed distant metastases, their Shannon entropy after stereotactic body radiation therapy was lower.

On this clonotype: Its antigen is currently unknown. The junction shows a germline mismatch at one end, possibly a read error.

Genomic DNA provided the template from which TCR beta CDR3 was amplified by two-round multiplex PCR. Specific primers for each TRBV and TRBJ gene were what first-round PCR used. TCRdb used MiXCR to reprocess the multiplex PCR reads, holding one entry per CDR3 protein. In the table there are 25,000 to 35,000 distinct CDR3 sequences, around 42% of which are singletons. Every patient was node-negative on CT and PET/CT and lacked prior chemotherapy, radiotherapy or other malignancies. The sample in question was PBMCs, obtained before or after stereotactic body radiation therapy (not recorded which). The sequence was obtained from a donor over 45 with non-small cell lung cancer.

The CDR3 DNA follows: TGTTCCAGCAGCCAGAGACAGATAGGAAACACCATATATTTT. This codes for CSSSQRQIGNTIYF. The chain links TRBV6-1 to TRBJ1-3; TRBD1 might be the D (5 bases). Looked up from germline, CDR1 is MNHNS and CDR2 is SASEGT. CDR3 size: 14 residues.